One sample yielded the 24 T cell receptor beta chains listed below, sequenced in a study of human T cells and chemical hapten exposure. Time point in this sample: patch test 1, 2 weeks after DPC sensitization. Treatment reported: therapeutic diphenylcyclopropenone sensitization with weekly scalp DPC. One entry per CDR3 protein results from TCRdb running MiXCR on the RACE reads. The profile covers about 99,000 distinct CDR3 sequences, with under 15% appearing a single time and roughly 2% taken by the ten largest. The sample here was whole blood, taken in connection with sensitization to the hapten diphenylcyclopropenone (DPC). These receptors originate from a middle-aged woman with alopecia areata. Some clones in this sample may be carry-over from other donors' samples.

A few counts support this clonotype. This rearrangement joins TRBV3-1 to TRBJ2-7, with no clear D. Per the germline V gene, CDR1 is LGHDT and CDR2 is YNNKEL (reference sequence). This CDR3 comprises 14 residues. The V and J ends lost 3 bases and 1 base respectively, with 10 bases between them. DNA for the CDR3: TGTGCCAGCAGCCAGGATACACTATCCTACGAGCAGTACTTC. This encodes CASSQDTLSYEQYF.

This clonotype appeared many times. The V gene is TRBV6-6, the J gene TRBJ2-7; 7 bases align to TRBD1. This CDR3 contains 13 residues. Germline loops: CDR1 MNHNY, CDR2 SVGAGI (reference sequence). V gave up 8 bases and J gave up 3 bases; unmatched junction bases: 7. CDR3 coding DNA: TGTGCCAGCTCCCGGGACAGCTACTACGAGCAGTACTTC. Translating gives CASSRDSYYEQYF.

The table lists this clonotype with a few counts. This chain uses TRBV6-5 with TRBJ2-6; either TRBD1 or TRBD2 may fit D (5 bases each). V was trimmed by 8 bases and J by 4 bases, leaving 18 bases between them. The CDR3 extends over 16 amino acids. CDR1 MNHEY and CDR2 SVGAGI come from the germline V gene. The CDR3 region is CASGMDGASGANVLTF. The CDR3, as DNA: TGTGCCAGCGGCATGGACGGGGCTTCGGGGGCCAACGTCCTGACTTTC.

This clonotype was found a few times. V usage is TRBV10-2 and J usage is TRBJ2-3; weak D call: TRBD1 (5 bases). V was clipped by 8 bases and J by 6 bases, with 18 bases between them. Germline CDR1 and CDR2: WSHSY and SAAADI. This CDR3 has 14 residues. The CDR3 DNA reads as TGCGCCAGCCGCGAGGTGGACAATTTGGATACGCAGTATTTT. It specifies CASREVDNLDTQYF.

This clonotype was detected only a few times. This chain uses TRBV29-1 with TRBJ2-5; no reliable D call. The CDR3 runs 13 residues. Deletions cut 3 bases from V and 4 bases from J, with 12 bases between. Germline V gene sequence: CDR1 SQVTM, CDR2 ANQGSEA. The CDR3 nucleotides read TGCAGCGTTGATGAAGGCAGGCGAGAGACCCAGTACTTC. Amino acids: CSVDEGRRETQYF.

This clonotype has a handful of counts. J is TRBJ1-6 and V is TRBV4-1, with D tentatively TRBD1 (6 bases). V was clipped by 3 bases and J by 3 bases, with 12 bases between them. The CDR3 consists of 16 residues. The germline V gene encodes CDR1 MGHRA and CDR2 YSYEKL. The CDR3 bases are TGCGCCAGCAGCCACACAGGGATTAACTATAATTCACCCCTCCACTTT. Translated: CASSHTGINYNSPLHF.

This clonotype appeared many times. The V call is TRBV7-9, the J call TRBJ1-1, with 11 bases aligning to TRBD1. The CDR3 loop spans 15 amino acids. CDR1 SEHNR and CDR2 FQNEAQ come from the germline V gene (reference sequence). Trimming took 6 bases from V and 2 from J; bases not matched to a gene: 5. CDR3 in amino acids: CASRGQGGGNTEAFF. The CDR3 bases are TGTGCCAGCAGGGGACAGGGGGGAGGAAACACTGAAGCTTTCTTT.

This clonotype was observed a few times. CDR3: CASSPIQGAQRETQYF. The CDR3 nucleotides are TGTGCCAGCAGCCCTATTCAGGGGGCCCAACGGGAGACCCAGTACTTC. The gene calls are TRBV11-2 and TRBJ2-5, with 8 bases identical to TRBD1. CDR1 is SGHAT, CDR2 FQNNGV, per germline. The CDR3 is made up of 16 amino acids. The junction had 13 bases not matched to a gene; V was cut back by 5 bases and J by 5 bases.

This clonotype occurred many times. The chain links TRBV4-1 to TRBJ1-2, with D uncertain. V was trimmed by 0 bases and J by 0 bases, leaving 8 bases between them. The CDR3 spans 15 residues. The germline gives CDR1 MGHRA, CDR2 YSYEKL. CDR3 nucleotide sequence: TGCGCCAGCAGCCAAGAGACACAGTCTAACTATGGCTACACCTTC. Protein sequence: CASSQETQSNYGYTF.

The chain joins TRBV3-1 to TRBJ2-7; 12 nucleotides line up with TRBD1. Per germline, CDR1 LGHDT and CDR2 YNNKEL (reference sequence). The junction had 7 bases not matched to a gene; V was cut back by 4 bases and J by 3 bases. The CDR3 is 16 residues long. The CDR3 region has the DNA TGTGCCAGCAGCCGCCCCGGGACAGGGGGCGTCTACGAGCAGTACTTC. It is translated as CASSRPGTGGVYEQYF.

As DNA, the CDR3 is TGTGCCAGCAGCGTAGCGGCGGGAGGAAAAGAGACCCAGTACTTC. It is translated as CASSVAAGGKETQYF. V and J are TRBV9 and TRBJ2-5; 8 nucleotides align to TRBD2. After removal of 0 bases from V and 3 bases from J, the junction contained 4 bases not matched to a gene. From germline, CDR1 is SGDLS and CDR2 YYNGEE. The CDR3 is made up of 15 amino acids.

This clonotype was recorded at least ten times. V is TRBV29-1 and J is TRBJ1-5, with a possible D match to TRBD1 (5 bases). This CDR3 is built from 13 residues. Trimming took 4 bases from V and 1 from J, leaving 8 bases between them. Germline CDR1 is SQVTM and CDR2 is ANQGSEA. CDR3 in DNA: TGCAGCGTTGGCGGGGGAAGCAATCAGCCCCAGCATTTT. Encoded protein: CSVGGGSNQPQHF.

The V and J genes are TRBV5-4 and TRBJ2-3; 10 bases map to TRBD2. V lost 4 bases and J lost 4; bases outside the gene matches: 3. CDR3 length: 14 residues. The germline V gene has CDR1 SGHNT and CDR2 YYREEE (reference sequence). The CDR3 protein is CASSTAGGPDTQYF. In DNA form, the CDR3 reads TGTGCCAGCAGCACAGCGGGAGGGCCAGATACGCAGTATTTT.

The chain combines TRBV20-1 with TRBJ2-2; 7 nucleotides align to TRBD2. This CDR3 comprises 14 residues. The V and J ends lost 1 base and 5 bases, in that order; junction bases with no gene match: 4. The germline V gene has CDR1 DFQATT and CDR2 SNEGSKA (reference sequence). The CDR3 protein is CSARAGGETGELFF. The CDR3 region has the DNA TGCAGTGCTAGAGCGGGAGGAGAGACCGGGGAGCTGTTTTTT.

CDR3 in amino acids: CASSPPEEGQAFF. The CDR3 DNA follows: TGTGCCAGCAGTCCCCCGGAAGAGGGGCAAGCTTTCTTT. The chain joins TRBV12-3 or TRBV12-4 to TRBJ1-1; D perhaps matches TRBD1 (5 bases). The CDR3 spans 13 residues. The V end was cut by 5 bases, the J end by 9 bases, with 16 bases between.

This clonotype has a count of ten or more. Compared with germline, one end of the junction differs, possibly owing to a read error. V and J are TRBV11-3 and TRBJ2-7; D may be TRBD2 (6 bases). CDR1 is SGHNT, CDR2 YENEEA, per germline. The length of the CDR3 is 15 residues. CDR3 bases: TGTGCCAGCCGCTTTTGGGACTCGAGCTCCTACGAGCAGTACTTC. Translated, it gives CASRFWDSSSYEQYF.

This clonotype was counted between two and nine times. The chain joins TRBV29-1 to TRBJ2-5, with D perhaps TRBD1 (8 bases). Deletions cut 6 bases from V and 4 bases from J, with 15 bases between. The CDR3 has 13 residues. Germline lookup yields CDR1 SQVTM and CDR2 ANQGSEA. CDR3 nucleotides: TGCAGCGTCGCAACAGGGGGGGGAGAGACCCAGTACTTC. This encodes CSVATGGGETQYF. Full variable domain (rest looked up from reference TRBV29-1 and TRBJ2-5): SAVISQKPSRDICQRGTSLTIQCQVDSQVTMMFWYRQQPGQSLTLIATANQGSEATYESGFVIDKFPISRPNLTFSTLTVSNMSPEDSSIYLCSVATGGGETQYFGPGTRLLVL.

The rearrangement uses TRBV28 and TRBJ1-3; D call uncertain. V was cut by 5 bases and J by 0 bases, with 14 bases left in between. Germline CDR1 reads MDHEN; CDR2 reads SYDVKM. CDR3 length: 16 amino acids. The CDR3 loop reads CASSLPGLLSGNTIYF. The CDR3 DNA sequence: TGTGCCAGCAGTCTCCCGGGCCTTCTCTCTGGAAACACCATATATTTT.

This clonotype was detected only a few times. The chain uses TRBV9 and TRBJ2-2; no clear D gene. This CDR3 is 12 amino acids long. The V and J ends lost 4 bases and 6 bases respectively, with 7 bases between them. Germline assignment: CDR1 SGDLS and CDR2 YYNGEE. The CDR3 loop is CASSSKAGELFF. CDR3 nucleotides: TGTGCCAGCAGCTCAAAAGCCGGGGAGCTGTTTTTT.

Many counts were recorded for this clonotype. The gene calls are TRBV29-1 and TRBJ2-7; D might be TRBD1 (5 bases). CDR3 length: 15 residues. Germline-derived CDR1 and CDR2 are SQVTM and ANQGSEA. Between the trimmed V and J ends, which lost 5 bases and 6 bases, there was a span of 23 bases. DNA of the CDR3: TGCAGCGTTCGGGTCCGGCAGGGTGGATCGAGCGAGCAGTACTTC. Residues: CSVRVRQGGSSEQYF.

This clonotype was observed a handful of times. This rearrangement joins TRBV29-1 to TRBJ2-7; 10 bases agree with TRBD1. Trimming cost V 6 bases and J 4 bases; bases outside gene matches: 9. The CDR3 totals 14 residues. Germline CDR1 is SQVTM and CDR2 is ANQGSEA. The CDR3 DNA reads TGCAGCGTACCGGGACAGGGGTTAGCATACGAGCAGTACTTC. Amino acids: CSVPGQGLAYEQYF.

V gene TRBV28 combines with J gene TRBJ1-1, with D possibly being TRBD1 (6 bases). CDR1 is MDHEN and CDR2 is SYDVKM in the germline V gene. V was cut by 7 bases and J by 2 bases, with 11 bases left in between. This CDR3 has 13 residues. In DNA, the CDR3 is TGTGCCAGCACTAGGACAGCTAACACTGAAGCTTTCTTT. Residues: CASTRTANTEAFF.

This chain connects TRBV7-2 to TRBJ2-7, with TRBD2 identical over 10 bases. J gave up 5 bases and V 2 bases, and 6 bases lay outside the gene matches. The CDR3 has 15 amino acids. Germline V CDR1 and CDR2: SGHTA, FQGNSA. The CDR3 region is CASSLFGLAGDEQYF. For the CDR3, the DNA is TGTGCCAGCAGCTTATTCGGGCTAGCGGGAGACGAGCAGTACTTC.

In this sample, this clonotype turned up a few times. The chain recombines TRBV7-9 with TRBJ2-2; a weak D match, TRBD1 (5 bases). V lost 3 bases and J lost 6, with 11 bases in between. The CDR3 is 14 residues long. Germline values: CDR1 SEHNR, CDR2 FQNEAQ (reference sequence). The CDR3 spells CASSFPRESGELFF. Written as DNA, the CDR3 is TGTGCCAGCAGCTTTCCCAGGGAATCCGGGGAGCTGTTTTTT.